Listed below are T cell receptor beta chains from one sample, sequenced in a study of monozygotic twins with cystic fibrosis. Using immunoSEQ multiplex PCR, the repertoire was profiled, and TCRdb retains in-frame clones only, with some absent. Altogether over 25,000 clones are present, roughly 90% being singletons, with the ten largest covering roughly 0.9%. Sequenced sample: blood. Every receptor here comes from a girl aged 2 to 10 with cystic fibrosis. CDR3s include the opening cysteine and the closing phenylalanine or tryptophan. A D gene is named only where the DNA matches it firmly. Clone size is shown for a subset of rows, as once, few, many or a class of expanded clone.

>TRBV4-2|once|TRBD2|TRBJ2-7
CASSQAGGRAHPTYEQYF
TGTGCCAGCAGCCAAGCGGGCGGGAGGGCGCATCCCACTTACGAGCAGTACTTC
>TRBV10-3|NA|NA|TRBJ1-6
CAISDFKGIAQGSPLHF
TGTGCCATCAGTGATTTTAAGGGTATAGCCCAGGGTTCACCCCTCCACTTT
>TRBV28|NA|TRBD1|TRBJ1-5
CASSTRQGLRGRYSSNQPQHF
TGTGCCAGCAGTACCCGACAGGGGTTGAGGGGTCGGTACTCTAGCAATCAGCCCCAGCATTTT
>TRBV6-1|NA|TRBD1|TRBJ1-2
CASSETQGAREGYTF
TGTGCCAGCAGTGAAACACAGGGGGCGAGGGAGGGCTACACCTTC
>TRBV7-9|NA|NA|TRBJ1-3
CASSTSTGPSGNTIYF
TGTGCCAGCAGCACCTCGACAGGCCCGTCTGGAAACACCATATATTTT
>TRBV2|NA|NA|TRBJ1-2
CASTEGAIGYTF
TGTGCCAGCACGGAAGGGGCGATCGGCTACACCTTC
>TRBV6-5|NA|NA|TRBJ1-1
CASRPRTSNTEAFF
TGTGCCAGCAGGCCGAGAACCTCGAACACTGAAGCTTTCTTT
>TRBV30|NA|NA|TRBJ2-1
CAWSLAATWNEQFF
TGTGCCTGGAGCTTAGCGGCCACGTGGAATGAGCAGTTCTTC
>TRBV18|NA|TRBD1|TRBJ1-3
CASSPAGTAGNTIYF
TGTGCCAGCTCACCGGCCGGGACAGCAGGAAACACCATATATTTT
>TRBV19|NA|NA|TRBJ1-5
CASSRLGNQPQHF
TGTGCCAGTAGCCGATTAGGGAATCAGCCCCAGCATTTT
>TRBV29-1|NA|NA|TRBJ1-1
CSVAGALNTEAFF
TGCAGCGTTGCGGGGGCCTTGAACACTGAAGCTTTCTTT
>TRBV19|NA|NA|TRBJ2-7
CASSSTASYEQYF
TGTGCCAGTAGTTCGACGGCATCCTACGAGCAGTACTTC
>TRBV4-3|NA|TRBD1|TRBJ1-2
CASSQATTGYNYGYTF
TGCGCCAGCAGCCAAGCTACGACAGGGTATAACTATGGCTACACCTTC
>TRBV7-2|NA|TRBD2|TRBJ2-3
CASSSGRREFTDTQYF
TGTGCCAGCAGCTCGGGTCGGCGGGAGTTCACAGATACGCAGTATTTT
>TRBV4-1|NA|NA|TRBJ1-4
CASSQSPATNEKLFF
TGCGCCAGCAGCCAATCCCCGGCAACTAATGAAAAACTGTTTTTT
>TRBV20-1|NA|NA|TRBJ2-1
CSALRSNEQFF
TGCAGTGCTCTGAGGTCGAATGAGCAGTTCTTC
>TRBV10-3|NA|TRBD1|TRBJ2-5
CAIRDRGGQYF
TGTGCCATCAGAGACAGGGGAGGTCAGTACTTC
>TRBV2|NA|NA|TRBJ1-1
CASTQDTGTEAFF
TGTGCCAGCACCCAAGACACGGGAACTGAAGCTTTCTTT
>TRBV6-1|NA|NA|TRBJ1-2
CASSEKKSYGYTF
TGTGCCAGCAGTGAAAAAAAGAGCTATGGCTACACCTTC
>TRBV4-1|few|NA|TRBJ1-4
CASSHARRDRKLFF
TGCGCCAGCAGCCACGCTCGCCGGGACCGGAAACTGTTTTTT
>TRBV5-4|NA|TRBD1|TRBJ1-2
CASSLGLGTVYGYTF
TGTGCCAGCAGCTTGGGGCTCGGGACAGTCTATGGCTACACCTTC
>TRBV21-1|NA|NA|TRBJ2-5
CASSLRPPATQYF
TGTGCCAGCAGCTTACGACCCCCAGCGACCCAGTACTTC
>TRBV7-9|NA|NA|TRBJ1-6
CASSLGGARGSPLHF
TGTGCCAGCAGCTTAGGAGGGGCGAGAGGTTCACCCCTCCACTTT
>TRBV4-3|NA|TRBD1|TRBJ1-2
CASSGGTGRYYGYTF
TGCGCCAGCAGCGGGGGGACAGGGCGTTACTATGGCTACACCTTC
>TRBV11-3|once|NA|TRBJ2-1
CASSLNGATDNEQFF
TGTGCCAGCAGCTTAAATGGGGCCACTGACAATGAGCAGTTCTTC
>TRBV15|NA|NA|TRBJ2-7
CATSEETYEQYF
TGTGCCACCTCGGAGGAAACCTACGAGCAGTACTTC
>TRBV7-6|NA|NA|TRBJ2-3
CASSLLRGTDTQYF
TGTGCCAGCAGCTTACTCCGCGGGACAGATACGCAGTATTTT
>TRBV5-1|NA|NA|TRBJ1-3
CASSLGPDRDSGNTIYF
TGCGCCAGCAGCTTGGGTCCGGACCGCGACTCTGGAAACACCATATATTTT
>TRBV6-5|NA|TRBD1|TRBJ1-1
CASSLQGAAEAFF
TGTGCCAGCAGTCTTCAGGGGGCCGCTGAAGCTTTCTTT
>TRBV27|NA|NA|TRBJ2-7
CASSPTEGIYEQYF
TGTGCCAGCAGTCCTACCGAGGGAATCTACGAGCAGTACTTC
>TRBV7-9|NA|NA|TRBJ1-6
CASSFTEYNSPLHF
TGTGCCAGCAGCTTCACAGAGTATAATTCACCCCTCCACTTT
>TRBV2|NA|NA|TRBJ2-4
CASSGLNIQYF
TGTGCCAGCAGTGGATTAAACATTCAGTACTTC
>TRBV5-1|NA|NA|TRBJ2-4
CASSLGQDAKNIQYF
TGCGCCAGCAGCTTGGGACAGGACGCCAAAAACATTCAGTACTTC
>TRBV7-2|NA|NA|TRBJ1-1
CASSLGALGAEAFF
TGTGCCAGCAGCTTAGGGGCCCTGGGTGCTGAAGCTTTCTTT
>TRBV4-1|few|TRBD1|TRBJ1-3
CASSQGHLRTGENTIYF
TGCGCCAGCAGCCAAGGCCACCTTAGGACAGGGGAAAACACCATATATTTT
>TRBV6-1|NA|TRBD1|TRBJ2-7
CASTQQGAYEQYF
TGTGCCAGCACCCAACAGGGGGCTTACGAGCAGTACTTC
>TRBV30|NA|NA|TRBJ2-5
CAWSLDRTQETQYF
TGTGCCTGGAGCTTAGACAGAACCCAAGAGACCCAGTACTTC